This entry features one TCR beta chain sequence. This sample was included in a study of blood T cell repertoires in COVID-19. TCRdb's table, derived via immunoSEQ multiplex PCR, lists solely in-frame clones and lacks some. This table holds nearly 25,000 clones, around 79% found once. This clonotype originated in a man aged 45 to 65 with COVID-19, enrolled during active disease. The sequenced sample was peripheral blood.

The CDR3 region has the DNA TGTGCCAGCAGCCAAGATTCTCCAGTCTATGGCTACACCTTC. Protein sequence: CASSQDSPVYGYTF. The chain joins TRBV3-1 (or the pseudogene TRBV3-2) to TRBJ1-2; D not certain. V lost 0 bases, J lost 4 bases, and 9 bases lay in between. This CDR3 is 14 amino acids long. Germline CDR1 reads LGHDT; CDR2 reads YNNKEL (reference sequence).